Described below is a single T cell receptor (beta chain) sequence and its context. Germline lookup yields CDR1 SGHTA and CDR2 FQGTGA. After removal of 4 bases from V and 2 bases from J, the junction contained 16 bases not matched to a gene. This CDR3 is built from 18 residues. The data were obtained in a study of blood T cell repertoires in COVID-19. Repertoires were generated with immunoSEQ multiplex PCR, while TCRdb's copy carries only in-frame clones and drops some. The sample has 20,000 to 25,000 clones; around 88% are singletons. The sequence derives from a human donor with active COVID-19. The donor label of this sample is uncertain. The sample taken for sequencing was peripheral blood. The chain joins TRBV7-3 to TRBJ2-5, with 7 nucleotides matching TRBD2. As DNA, the CDR3 is TGTGCCAGCAGCTCCGCCGGTCGGGCGGGAGTGAGACAAGAGACCCAGTACTTC. It yields the protein CASSSAGRAGVRQETQYF.